This T cell receptor (beta chain) was identified in a study of blood T cell repertoires in COVID-19. Whole-study context: Sources were T cells, B-cell-depleted T cells, or PBMCs; the material itself was cDNA or gDNA.

TCRdb keeps only in-frame clones here, not all; method: immunoSEQ multiplex PCR. The data show 63,000 or so clones, with around nine tenths seen just once and roughly 1.4% held by the top ten. This clone was recorded only once. Germline CDR1 is LNHDA and CDR2 is SQIVND (reference sequence). V was cut by 3 bases and J by 4 bases, with 12 bases left in between. This CDR3 is 14 amino acids long. The rearrangement joins TRBV19 to TRBJ1-1; D perhaps matches TRBD1 (6 bases). The clonotype comes from a man in his 60s with acute or convalescent COVID-19. The sample comprised peripheral blood. The CDR3 DNA is TGTGCCAGTAGTATCAGGGGCGAGGGCACTGAAGCTTTCTTT. Protein: CASSIRGEGTEAFF. Supplemented by reference TRBV19 and TRBJ1-1, the full variable domain reads DGGITQSPKYLFRKEGQNVTLSCEQNLNHDAMYWYRQDPGQGLRLIYYSQIVNDFQKGDIAEGYSVSREKKESFPLTVTSAQKNPTAFYLCASSIRGEGTEAFFGQGTRLTVV.